This T cell receptor beta chain was identified in a study of T cell responses to AZD1222 COVID-19 vaccine. Comment on this clone: Its specificity is not known.

Study-wide points: Targeting of unmutated variant regions was reportedly seen in nearly half of spike-specific TCRs. Once two AZD1222 doses were given, Spike-specific TCR breadth and depth went up. Among the donors, most were white British and more were female, and clonal diversity was possibly underestimated.

The CDR3 contains 14 residues. Assay used: immunoSEQ multiplex PCR; TCRdb lists only in-frame clones, some missing. The sample holds about 270,000 clones, approximately 94% seen once. The origin of this receptor is an adult who received the AZD1222 COVID-19 vaccine. The gene calls are TRBV12-2 and TRBJ2-5; the D segment call TRBD2 is taken from the table without a DNA check. TRBV12-2 is classified as a pseudogene. The material was peripheral blood, obtained 28 days after the second AZD1222 dose. In nucleotides, the CDR3 is TGTGCAAGTCGTCGGACTCCTTTGCGGGAGACCCAGTACTTC. It encodes CASRRTPLRETQYF.